This T cell receptor (beta chain) was obtained from a study of tissue T cells after allogeneic stem cell transplantation. Whole-study context: Of the grafts for graft-versus-host disease patients, four were unmodified and three CD34-selected.

The table lists this clone with a count of one. V lost 7 bases to trimming and J lost 4 bases, with 18 bases between them. CDR3 length equals 14 residues. The V gene's germline CDR1 is SGHDT and CDR2 YYEEEE. Repertoires were generated with immunoSEQ multiplex PCR, while TCRdb's copy carries only in-frame clones and drops some. The top ten clones hold 3% to 4% of a sample with 25,000 to 35,000 clones, 85% of them seen once. The starting material was blood, obtained before transplantation. This receptor was obtained from a woman aged 18-49 years who later had graft-versus-host disease after an allogeneic stem cell transplant. The chain is built from TRBV5-6 and TRBJ2-7; maybe TRBD1 (7 bases). The CDR3 is CASAGQIGVYEQYF. DNA for the CDR3: TGTGCCAGCGCGGGACAGATAGGGGTGTACGAGCAGTACTTC.